This TCR beta chain was profiled in a study of RUNX1 and TCR beta rearrangement in T-cell leukemia (dated by TCRdb to 2020 to 2022). For the study in its entirety: The comparison of TCR beta rearrangements and CDR3 junctions set some 13 T-ALLs carrying mono-allelic acquired RUNX1 mutations against over ten T-ALLs that were RUNX1 wildtype. The RUNX1 mutation status of the T-ALL cases had been established in an earlier study. RUNX1-mutated T-ALLs spanned more diverse maturation arrest stages, including cases arrested before TCR beta rearrangement onset. RUNX1 wildtype T-ALLs were selected to carry at least incomplete clonal TCR beta rearrangements, enabling D1 versus D2 segment comparison. The multicentric trials were GRAALL-2003 and GRAALL-2005. In the mutated group, all RUNX1 mutations were heterozygous, with roughly 9 located in the Runt homology domain and three in the transactivation domain. After EuroClonality multiplex PCR on genomic DNA, Genescan analysis was used to assess TCR rearrangements. TCR beta rearrangements in human T-ALL were analyzed for comparison with results obtained from a Runx1 knockout mouse model. RUNX1 wildtype T-ALLs were matched for an immature maturation arrest stage, defined by absent cytoplasmic or surface TCR beta protein. The full study reports these points: Usage of the TCR beta J1 cluster was similar in RUNX1-mutated and wildtype T-ALLs, showing no significant difference. Clonal TCR beta rearrangements were carried by fewer RUNX1-mutated T-ALLs (approximately 60%) than has been reported for T-ALL generally (over 75%). TCR beta D1 segment usage did not differ significantly between RUNX1-mutated (around 83%) and wildtype (61%) T-ALL clonal rearrangements. Because too few clonal rearrangements were available, TCR beta CDR3 length and D segment truncation in T-ALLs could not be evaluated.

Libraries came from PCR. The instrument was an Illumina MiSeq. TCR beta DJ and VDJ rearrangements were characterized using next generation amplicon sequencing. The paper's data handling went like this. The Vidjil software was applied to the amplicon sequencing data to identify clonal TCR beta rearrangements. Characteristics of TCR beta rearrangements in the RUNX1-mutated versus wildtype groups were compared using two-tailed Fisher exact tests. TCRdb passed the public sequencing reads through fastp at Q25 and MiXCR, retaining productive beta sequences. Each entry is one CDR3 protein sequence, shown with its most common DNA and genes. These V and J calls rely on TCRdb rather than the paper's analysis. The sample table shows about 230 distinct CDR3 sequences, and 30% to 40% are seen once. 75% to 90% of the sample lies in the top ten. As concerns this clonotype: The clone's antigen remains unknown. No base quality values were provided; no much bigger clone lies one nucleotide off.

For oncotyping and quantification of minimal residual disease, T-ALL samples were taken at diagnosis from children and adults treated according to protocol. Taken from the germline V gene, the CDR1 and CDR2 loops are MNHEY and SVGEGT. Including the terminal cysteine and phenylalanine, the CDR3 comprises 14 residues. The read is trimmed to its CDR3 DNA, 42 bases read in frame from base 1. V loses 2 bases, J loses 5 bases, and the germline ends lie 13 bases apart. This TCR came from a male donor with T-cell acute lymphoblastic leukemia. Recombination connected TRBV6-2 or TRBV6-3 to TRBJ2-7; the D gene cannot be resolved beyond TRBD1 or TRBD2, each matching 6 bases. The sample comprised blood. The CDR3 protein: CASSYPGAIDEQYF. The DNA reads TGTGCCAGCAGTTACCCGGGGGCGATCGACGAGCAGTACTTC.